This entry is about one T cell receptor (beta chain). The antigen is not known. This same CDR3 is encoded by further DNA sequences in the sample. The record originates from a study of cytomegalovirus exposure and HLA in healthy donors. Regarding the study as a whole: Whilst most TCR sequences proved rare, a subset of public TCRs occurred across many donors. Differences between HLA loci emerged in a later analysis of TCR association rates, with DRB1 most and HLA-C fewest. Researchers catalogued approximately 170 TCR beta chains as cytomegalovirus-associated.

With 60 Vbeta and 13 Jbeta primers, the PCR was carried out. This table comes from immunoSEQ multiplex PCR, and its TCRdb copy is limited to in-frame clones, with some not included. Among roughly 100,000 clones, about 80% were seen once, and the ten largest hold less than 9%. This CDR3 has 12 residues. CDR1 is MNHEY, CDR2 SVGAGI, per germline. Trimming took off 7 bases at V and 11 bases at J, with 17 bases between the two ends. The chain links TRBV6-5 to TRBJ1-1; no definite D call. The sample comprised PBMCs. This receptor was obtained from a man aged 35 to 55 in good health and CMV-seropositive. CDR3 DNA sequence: TGTGCCAGCACCTCGTCGCGAGGGATTGCTTTCTTT. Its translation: CASTSSRGIAFF.